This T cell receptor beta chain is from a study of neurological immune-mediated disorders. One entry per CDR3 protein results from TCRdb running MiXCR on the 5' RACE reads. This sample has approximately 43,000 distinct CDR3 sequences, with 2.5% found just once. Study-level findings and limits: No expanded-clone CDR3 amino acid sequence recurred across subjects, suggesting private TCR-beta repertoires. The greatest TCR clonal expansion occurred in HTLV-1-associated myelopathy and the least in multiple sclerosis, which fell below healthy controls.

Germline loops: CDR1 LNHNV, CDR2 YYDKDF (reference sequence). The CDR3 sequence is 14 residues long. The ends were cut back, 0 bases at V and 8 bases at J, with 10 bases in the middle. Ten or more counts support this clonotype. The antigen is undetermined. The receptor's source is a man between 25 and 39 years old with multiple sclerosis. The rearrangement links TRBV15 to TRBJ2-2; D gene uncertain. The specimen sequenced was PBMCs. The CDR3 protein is CATSRDPDVGELFF. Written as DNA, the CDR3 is TGTGCCACCAGCAGAGATCCGGATGTTGGGGAGCTGTTTTTT.